This TCR beta chain appears in the sequencing data of a study of OX40 agonist ivuxolimab in advanced cancers. Study details: Prior therapy, whether anti-PD-1, anti-PD-L1 or anti-CTLA-4, was allowed, and 40% had some. Overall study findings and caveats: Patients with a partial response at 0.1-3.0 mg/kg had among the lowest clonal expansion. CD8+ T cells showed, on average, more clonal expansion than CD4+ cells. At 0.1 to 3.0 mg/kg, CD4+ and CD8+ blood T cells expanded clonally by week 6.

Worth noting for this clone: The target antigen is unknown.

Sequencing used immunoSEQ multiplex PCR; TCRdb keeps in-frame clones, though not all of them. The sample includes 60,000 to 75,000 clones, 70% to 90% of them seen just once. The length of the CDR3 is 16 residues. CDR1 and CDR2 (germline): MDHEN, SYDVKM. The germline V and J ends were trimmed by 6 bases and 7 bases, with 22 bases remaining between them. This clonotype was sampled from an adult with an advanced solid tumor such as melanoma, head and neck, liver or kidney cancer. Sequences were derived from CD4+ or CD8+ T cells sorted from blood, sampled in a trial of the OX40 agonist ivuxolimab. The rearrangement uses TRBV28 and TRBJ1-5, with D perhaps TRBD1 (5 bases). CDR3 nucleotides: TGTGCCAGCAGACCCGACAAAAAGGGGAAAGGGCAGCCCCAGCATTTT. Translated, it gives CASRPDKKGKGQPQHF.